The clone carrying this TCR beta chain was seen ten or more times. Its antigen is unidentified. V was pared by 6 bases and J by 4 bases, with 12 bases between. The CDR3 is 13 residues long. Germline values: CDR1 MNHEY, CDR2 SVGAGI. This sample is part of a study of T cell responses to AZD1222 COVID-19 vaccine. General study results and limits: Every sample of the repertoires postdated the peak T cell response. Seropositive AZD1222 recipients at baseline numbered only six or seven. The study reported that nearly half of spike-specific TCRs target unmutated variant regions.

Repertoires were generated with immunoSEQ multiplex PCR, while TCRdb's copy carries only in-frame clones and drops some. The sample contains about 77,000 clones, roughly nine tenths of which appear only once. Source: peripheral blood, taken 28 days after the second AZD1222 dose. The chain is built from TRBV6-5 and TRBJ1-1; tentative D call: TRBD1 (6 bases). The source of this sequence is an adult who received the AZD1222 COVID-19 vaccine. The CDR3 loop reads CASSLGGGTEAFF. In DNA form, the CDR3 reads TGTGCCAGCAGCTTAGGGGGGGGCACTGAAGCTTTCTTT.